Listed here are 14 T cell receptor beta chains from one sample, sequenced in a study of blood T cell repertoires in COVID-19. Libraries were prepared by immunoSEQ multiplex PCR; TCRdb keeps only in-frame clonotypes and omits some of them. The sample contains 70,000 to 80,000 clones, 85% of which appear only once. Sample: peripheral blood. The receptors here all came from a woman older than 75 with active or convalescent COVID-19.

This chain joins TRBV10-2 and TRBJ2-7, with a possible D match to TRBD1 (6 bases). This CDR3 has 15 amino acids. Germline lookup yields CDR1 WSHSY and CDR2 SAAADI. With 8 bases removed from V and 0 bases from J, the gap between germline ends came to 17 bases. CDR3 loop: CASHSGQHSSYEQYF. DNA of the CDR3: TGCGCCAGCCATTCCGGACAGCACAGCTCCTACGAGCAGTACTTC.

This chain links TRBV11-3 with TRBJ2-2; 16 bases map to TRBD2. The CDR3 totals 17 residues. Per the germline V gene, CDR1 is SGHNT and CDR2 is YENEEA. Trimming cost V 5 bases and J 5 bases; bases outside gene matches: 5. The CDR3 DNA reads as TGTGCCAGCAGCCCGGGACTAGCGGGGGGGCAGACCGGGGAGCTGTTTTTT. The encoded protein is CASSPGLAGGQTGELFF.

The gene calls are TRBV11-2 and TRBJ1-3; 9 bases map to TRBD1. Per germline, CDR1 SGHAT and CDR2 FQNNGV. The CDR3 length is 19 residues. The trim removed 6 bases at V and 0 bases at J, leaving 15 bases unmatched. CDR3 loop: CASSLRTGATVSSGNTIYF. The CDR3 DNA is TGTGCCAGCAGTCTCCGGACAGGGGCCACCGTAAGCTCTGGAAACACCATATATTTT.

The chain joins TRBV28 to TRBJ1-5; 7 bases are shared with TRBD1. The germline gives CDR1 MDHEN, CDR2 SYDVKM. The CDR3 contains 17 residues. V trimming: 6 bases; J trimming: 0 bases; junction bases outside the gene matches: 11. CDR3 nucleotide sequence: TGTGCCAGCAGGACAGGGTCCCGAAAATATAGCAATCAGCCCCAGCATTTT. Its translation is CASRTGSRKYSNQPQHF. Based on the CDR3 plus reference TRBV28 and TRBJ1-5, the full variable domain is DVKVTQSSRYLVKRTGEKVFLECVQDMDHENMFWYRQDPGLGLRLIYFSYDVKMKEKGDIPEGYSVSREKKERFSLILESASTNQTSMYLCASRTGSRKYSNQPQHFGDGTRLSIL.

J is TRBJ1-4 and V is TRBV7-2; D gene uncertain. CDR3 length: 16 amino acids. Between the trimmed V and J ends, which lost 5 bases and 7 bases, there was a span of 20 bases. Looked up from germline, CDR1 is SGHTA and CDR2 is FQGNSA. CDR3 DNA: TGTGCCAGCAGCCTTTTCCGTGGGGAAGGGAGTGAAAAACTGTTTTTT. Its protein product is CASSLFRGEGSEKLFF.

A single count supports this clone. The J gene is TRBJ2-2, the V gene TRBV5-4, with D possibly being TRBD1 (6 bases). CDR1 and CDR2 (germline): SGHNT, YYREEE (reference sequence). Trimming shortened V by 9 bases and J by 7 bases, and 13 bases separated the two germline ends. This CDR3 is 12 amino acids long. CDR3 residues: CATDTGYGELFF. CDR3 in DNA: TGTGCCACCGACACAGGGTACGGGGAGCTGTTTTTT. The complete variable domain, with remaining parts taken from reference TRBV5-4 and TRBJ2-2, reads ETGVTQSPTHLIKTRGQQVTLRCSSQSGHNTVSWYQQALGQGPQFIFQYYREEENGRGNFPPRFSGLQFPNYSSELNVNALELDDSALYLCATDTGYGELFFGEGSRLTVL.

In nucleotides, the CDR3 is TGTGCCAGCAGCATGACTAGGAGGGAGCAGTTCTTC. It is translated as CASSMTRREQFF. J is TRBJ2-1 and V is TRBV11-2; weak D call: TRBD2 (6 bases). Trimming took off 5 bases at V and 10 bases at J, with 12 bases between the two ends. CDR3 length equals 12 residues. The germline gives CDR1 SGHAT, CDR2 FQNNGV.

The chain carries TRBV6-1 and TRBJ1-4; D unresolved. Germline V lookup: CDR1 MNHNS, CDR2 SASEGT. V was pared by 6 bases and J by 7 bases, with 12 bases between. This CDR3 has 13 residues. This CDR3 is CASSRSQREKLFF. CDR3 coding DNA: TGTGCCAGCAGCAGGTCACAACGTGAAAAACTGTTTTTT.

This clone turned up a few times. The gene calls are TRBV19 and TRBJ1-2, with TRBD1 identical over 8 bases. The V segment lost 6 bases and the J segment 7 bases; nucleotides outside the gene matches: 16. This CDR3 contains 16 residues. Germline loops: CDR1 LNHDA, CDR2 SQIVND (reference sequence). The CDR3 loop reads CASSKTRDRSLGGYTF. In DNA form, the CDR3 reads TGTGCCAGTAGCAAGACCCGGGACAGGTCCTTGGGTGGCTACACCTTC. Drawing the rest from reference TRBV19 and TRBJ1-2, the complete variable domain is DGGITQSPKYLFRKEGQNVTLSCEQNLNHDAMYWYRQDPGQGLRLIYYSQIVNDFQKGDIAEGYSVSREKKESFPLTVTSAQKNPTAFYLCASSKTRDRSLGGYTFGSGTRLTVV.

V gene TRBV6-6 combines with J gene TRBJ2-3; 10 bases are shared with TRBD2. With 6 bases clipped from V and 13 bases from J, the junction kept 10 bases outside the gene matches. In germline, CDR1 is MNHNY, CDR2 SVGAGI (reference sequence). The CDR3 runs 13 residues. CDR3 sequence reads: CASRLNPGLAKYF. CDR3 nucleotides: TGTGCCAGCAGACTGAACCCGGGACTAGCGAAGTATTTT.

This chain connects TRBV9 to TRBJ2-5; tentative D call: TRBD1 (6 bases). Per the germline V gene, CDR1 is SGDLS and CDR2 is YYNGEE. The CDR3 loop spans 15 amino acids. V dropped 0 bases and J dropped 2 bases, with 11 bases sitting between them. The CDR3 here is CASSVAAGTQETQYF. Here the CDR3 DNA reads TGTGCCAGCAGCGTAGCGGCAGGGACACAAGAGACCCAGTACTTC.

The sample holds a few counts of this clone. The chain couples TRBV6-2 or TRBV6-3 to TRBJ2-7; D is possibly TRBD1 (6 bases). The germline CDR1 and CDR2 sequences are MNHEY and SVGEGT. The V end lost 0 bases, the J end lost 5 bases, and 14 bases lay between the germline ends. This CDR3 comprises 15 residues. The CDR3 nucleotides read TGTGCCAGCAGTTACTCAGCGTGGCAGGGGAACGAGCAGTACTTC. Amino acids: CASSYSAWQGNEQYF.

The genes are TRBV12-2 and TRBJ1-6; TRBD1, the table's D call, was not compared with the DNA. TRBV12-2 constitutes a pseudogene. CDR3 size: 18 residues. This chain's CDR3 is CASRLETGTGSYNSPLHF. CDR3 DNA sequence: TGTGCAAGTCGCTTAGAAACCGGGACAGGGTCCTATAATTCACCCCTCCACTTT.

The chain employs TRBV2 and TRBJ1-2, with 9 bases that match TRBD1. The CDR3 sequence is 14 residues long. CDR1 is SNHLY, CDR2 FYNNEI, per germline. V lost 6 bases, J lost 4 bases, and 6 bases stayed unmatched. CDR3 in amino acids: CASSGTGWAYGYTF. The CDR3 nucleotides are TGTGCCAGCAGCGGGACAGGGTGGGCCTATGGCTACACCTTC.